This T cell receptor beta chain is from a study of a mutant IDH1 vaccine in newly diagnosed glioma (dated by TCRdb to the early 2020s). About the investigation overall: Vaccination was initiated 4-6 weeks after radiotherapy alone, or concurrently with temozolomide cycles in the chemotherapy-containing groups. Of the approximately 35 treated patients, around 60% were male and approximately 40% were female, and the mean age was roughly 40 years. Prior to enrollment, standard therapy consisting of radiotherapy alone, temozolomide alone, or radiochemotherapy with temozolomide had been administered to patients, with the combination being received by most patients. Visit V12 was the week-35 safety follow-up and visit V13 was the week-47 end of study. Peripheral blood was drawn at six visits: V03 (baseline), V05, V07, V10, V12 and V13. Longitudinal TCRB deep sequencing was performed for about two dozen treated patients wherever samples were available for exploratory analyses.

In this sample, this clone turned up once. Its antigen is unknown. Base qualities are not at hand, and no much larger clone is one base apart. Results and caveats for the whole study, not just this receptor: Across multiple MHC alleles, vaccine-induced immune responses were seen in more than 90% of patients. According to the authors, sample limitations meant that analyses of patient blood samples could not be reproduced. Pseudoprogression seemed to be unrelated to changes in the top peripheral T cell clonotypes found by TCRB sequencing. PBMC samples for TCRB deep sequencing were selected based on availability.

The time point label of this sample denotes: week 47, end of study. Each vaccine dose was 300 ug of a 20-mer mutant IDH1 peptide in Montanide, given subcutaneously with topical imiquimod. Patients were given eight vaccinations, in weeks 1, 3, 5, 7, 11, 15, 19 and 23, which matched visits V03 through V10. All donors had newly diagnosed IDH1-mutant astrocytomas of WHO grade 3 or 4 that showed loss of nuclear ATRX. The samples were drawn from NOA16, a multicentre, single-arm, open-label phase I trial in Germany that tested a mutant IDH1 peptide vaccine in humans for the first time. Genomic DNA for TCRB sequencing was extracted from EDTA blood using the DNeasy Blood and Tissue Kit. V is shortened by 2 bases, J by 1 base, and the region joining them spans 8 bases. CDR1 MNHNY and CDR2 SVGAGI were looked up in the germline V gene (reference sequence). The CDR3 runs 14 amino acids, cysteine and phenylalanine included. Of the read, only the CDR3 DNA is kept; its 42 bases are in frame from base 1.

The method was the immunoSEQ multiplex PCR assay. Rearranged TCR beta chain sequences were amplified with the hsTCRB Kit following the manufacturer's protocol. An Illumina MiSeq was used to sequence the TCRB libraries. The study's own analysis went as follows. Demultiplexing, trimming and gene mapping were performed with the kit vendor's proprietary platform. TCRdb stores this immuneACCESS table with in-frame sequences only. Part of the clones is absent; in the studies checked, under half of the shortfall reflects unresolved V genes, and no reason is known for the rest. V and J calls and clone size come straight from that table; D and trimming were deduced from the DNA. Counted in this sample were about 84,000 clones; 75% to 90% of them appeared once. 5.2% of the sample belongs to the ten largest clones.

This sequence uses TRBV6-6 and TRBJ1-1, with the D gene not confidently named. Sequencing used PBMCs, obtained from a glioma patient whose treatment included an IDH1 peptide vaccine. This clonotype was obtained from a man in his forties with glioma. In nucleotides, the sequence is TGTGCCAGCAGTTACGGGTACTCGAACACTGAAGCTTTCTTT. Translated, this gives CASSYGYSNTEAFF.